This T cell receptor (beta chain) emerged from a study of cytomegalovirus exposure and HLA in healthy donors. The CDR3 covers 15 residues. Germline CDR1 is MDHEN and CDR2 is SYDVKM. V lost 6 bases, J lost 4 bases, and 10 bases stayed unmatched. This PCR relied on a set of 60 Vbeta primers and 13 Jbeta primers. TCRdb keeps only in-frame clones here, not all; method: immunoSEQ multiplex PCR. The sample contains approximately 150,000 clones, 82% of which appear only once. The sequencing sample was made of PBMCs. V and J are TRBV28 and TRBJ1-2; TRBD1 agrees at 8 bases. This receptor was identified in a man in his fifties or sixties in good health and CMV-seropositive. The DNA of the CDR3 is TGTGCCAGCAGCCCCCAGGGGGCGTTCAGCTATGGCTACACCTTC. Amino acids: CASSPQGAFSYGYTF.